The entry that follows covers one T cell receptor (beta chain) sequence. Described treatment: randomized to nivolumab then ipilimumab (arm A) or the reverse (arm B). Data came from immunoSEQ multiplex PCR; TCRdb stores just in-frame clones and leaves some out. The sample consists of 16,000 or so clones, just under 95% of them appearing once. The record originates from a study of sequential checkpoint blockade in melanoma. CDR3 length: 16 amino acids. The chain couples TRBV12-2 to TRBJ2-7; the table's D call, TRBD2, has no DNA check behind it. TRBV12-2 has pseudogene status. The clonotype originates from a human donor with melanoma. The sequencing here drew on CD8+ T cells sorted from blood (inferred from file names), taken from a patient given nivolumab and ipilimumab in sequence. The CDR3 is CASRLGLAGPWNEQYF. CDR3 coding DNA: TGTGCAAGTCGCTTAGGTCTAGCGGGACCCTGGAACGAGCAGTACTTC.